Each of the 22 T cell receptor beta chains below was sequenced from the same sample in a study of shared clonotypes between healthy human individuals (dated by TCRdb to about 2020). The library came from the immunoSEQ multiplex PCR assay. TCRdb holds this immuneACCESS table with in-frame rearrangements only. Some clones are missing; in checked studies, unresolved V genes explain under half, and the rest has no known cause. Within this sample are about 2.4 million clones, with more than 85% of them counted one time only. The leading ten clones occupy about 0.39% of the sample. Sequencing was carried out using naive CD4+ T cells from PBMCs. The cell subset or site tag for this specimen amounts to: CD45RA+ positively selected. These receptors were collected from a man aged 18-30 years in good health. Some clones in this sample may be carry-over from other donors' samples.

The chain recombines TRBV5-8 with TRBJ2-2, with unresolved D. The CDR3 totals 16 residues. The germline V gene has CDR1 SGHTS and CDR2 YDEGEE. The V end lost 1 base, the J end lost 3 bases, and 13 bases lay between the germline ends. This chain's CDR3 is CASSLPGTIDTGELFF. DNA of the CDR3: TGTGCCAGCAGCTTGCCCGGTACCATTGACACCGGGGAGCTGTTTTTT.

This chain links TRBV7-7 with TRBJ2-2, with 8 bases matching TRBD2. Losses at the gene ends were 4 bases for V and 7 bases for J; bases not matched to a gene: 2. The CDR3 runs to 13 residues. From germline, CDR1 is SSHAT and CDR2 FNYEAQ (reference sequence). In DNA form, the CDR3 reads TGTGCCAGCAGCTCAGCGGGAGACGGGGAGCTGTTTTTT. This encodes CASSSAGDGELFF. Drawing the rest from reference TRBV7-7 and TRBJ2-2, the complete variable domain is GAGVSQSPRYKVTKRGQDVTLRCDPISSHATLYWYQQALGQGPEFLTYFNYEAQPDKSGLPSDRFSAERPEGSISTLTIQRTEQRDSAMYRCASSSAGDGELFFGEGSRLTVL.

This chain uses TRBV7-9 with TRBJ2-1; 11 bases align to TRBD2. This CDR3 has 16 residues. Germline CDR1 is SEHNR and CDR2 is FQNEAQ (reference sequence). After removal of 5 bases from V and 5 bases from J, the junction contained 8 bases not matched to a gene. In DNA, the CDR3 is TGTGCCAGCAGCCCACGACTAGCGGGAACGGACAATGAGCAGTTCTTC. Translated, it gives CASSPRLAGTDNEQFF.

The rearrangement links TRBV19 to TRBJ1-2; D gene unclear. The V gene lost 6 bases and the J gene lost 0 bases, with 11 bases spanning the gap. The CDR3 spans 14 residues. The germline V gene has CDR1 LNHDA and CDR2 SQIVND (reference sequence). The CDR3 DNA reads TGTGCCAGTAGAGAACCGGGAGCTAACTATGGCTACACCTTC. Translation gives CASREPGANYGYTF.

This clone was detected once. The V call is TRBV11-2, the J call TRBJ2-1; D ambiguous. This CDR3 is 13 amino acids long. Trimming cost V 6 bases and J 5 bases, with 11 bases left between them. Germline values: CDR1 SGHAT, CDR2 FQNNGV. The CDR3 DNA follows: TGTGCCAGCAGTCAAGACCGCCACAATGAGCAGTTCTTC. Residues: CASSQDRHNEQFF.

The table lists this clone with a few counts. The J gene is TRBJ1-1, the V gene TRBV4-2, with 10 bases matching TRBD1. Trimming took 2 bases from V and 6 from J; bases not matched to a gene: 3. Germline CDR1 is LGHNA and CDR2 is YNFKEQ. CDR3 length: 14 residues. CDR3 DNA: TGTGCCAGCAGCCAATTAGGGACAGGGGCTGAAGCTTTCTTT. Its protein is CASSQLGTGAEAFF.

The J gene is TRBJ2-7, the V gene TRBV18; 14 nucleotides align to TRBD2. V lost 6 bases, J lost 5 bases, and 12 bases stayed unmatched. The CDR3 runs 17 residues. The germline gives CDR1 KGHSH, CDR2 LQKENI. CDR3 region: CASSHGTSGRKSNEQYF. Here the CDR3 DNA reads TGTGCCAGCTCTCACGGGACTAGCGGGAGAAAAAGCAACGAGCAGTACTTC.

This rearrangement joins TRBV5-1 to TRBJ2-3; 14 nucleotides agree with TRBD2. The CDR3 is made up of 18 amino acids. CDR1 is SGHRS and CDR2 is YFSETQ in the germline V gene. The ends lost 2 bases at V and 3 bases at J; junction bases unmatched: 8. CDR3 region: CASSFAGLAGAGTDTQYF. The CDR3 DNA reads TGCGCCAGCAGCTTTGCGGGACTAGCGGGAGCTGGAACAGATACGCAGTATTTT.

The V call is TRBV19, the J call TRBJ2-2; D is ambiguous. Between the trimmed V and J ends, which lost 6 bases and 0 bases, there was a span of 14 bases. Germline CDR1 LNHDA, CDR2 SQIVND (reference sequence). The CDR3 covers 16 residues. The CDR3 protein is CASSPVWLANTGELFF. CDR3 in DNA: TGTGCCAGTAGCCCCGTCTGGCTCGCGAACACCGGGGAGCTGTTTTTT.

V gene TRBV27 combines with J gene TRBJ2-2; possibly TRBD1 for D (5 bases). Germline assignment: CDR1 MNHEY and CDR2 SMNVEV (reference sequence). V shed 6 bases and J shed 4 bases, with 18 bases lying between them. CDR3 size: 16 residues. Written as DNA, the CDR3 is TGTGCCAGCAGGCCGAGACAGTTTCGAAGCACCGGGGAGCTGTTTTTT. This encodes CASRPRQFRSTGELFF.

This chain joins TRBV6-5 and TRBJ1-5; D unclear. This CDR3 comprises 13 residues. CDR1 is MNHEY and CDR2 is SVGAGI in the germline V gene. The V gene lost 7 bases and the J gene lost 5 bases, with 12 bases spanning the gap. CDR3 sequence: CASKSGLDQPQHF. The CDR3, as DNA: TGTGCCAGCAAGTCGGGTTTGGATCAGCCCCAGCATTTT.

The gene calls are TRBV15 and TRBJ2-1; 7 bases agree with TRBD2. The CDR3 consists of 22 residues. V gave up 1 base and J gave up 0 bases; unmatched junction bases: 21. Germline V gene lookup returns CDR1 LNHNV and CDR2 YYDKDF (reference sequence). CDR3 sequence reads: CATSRVPHGGRTLLSSYNEQFF. The CDR3 DNA reads as TGTGCCACCAGCAGAGTGCCACATGGCGGGAGAACCTTATTAAGCTCCTACAATGAGCAGTTCTTC.

V and J are TRBV9 and TRBJ2-1; no clear D gene. The CDR3 runs to 17 residues. Germline V gene data show CDR1 as SGDLS and CDR2 as YYNGEE. Between the trimmed V and J ends, which lost 4 bases and 8 bases, there was a span of 25 bases. DNA for the CDR3: TGTGCCAGCAGCTCCCCCGAAAGGCTAGATCTAAGGGATGAGCAGTTCTTC. Its translation: CASSSPERLDLRDEQFF.

The chain carries TRBV1 and TRBJ2-7; TRBD2, the D gene given by the table, was not confirmed from the DNA. TRBV1 is recorded as a pseudogene. The CDR3 runs 16 residues. The CDR3 loop reads CTSSQDGERPGDEQYF. In DNA form, the CDR3 reads TGCACCAGCAGCCAAGATGGTGAGCGGCCGGGGGACGAGCAGTACTTC.

The chain is built from TRBV29-1 and TRBJ2-1, with TRBD2 as a possible D gene (5 bases). Germline V gene data show CDR1 as SQVTM and CDR2 as ANQGSEA. The V end lost 3 bases, the J end lost 3 bases, and 18 bases lay between the germline ends. The CDR3 has 16 amino acids. In DNA form, the CDR3 reads TGCAGCGTTGATCGCGGGTCTCGATTAGTCTACAATGAGCAGTTCTTC. This gives the protein CSVDRGSRLVYNEQFF.

The chain joins TRBV6-6 to TRBJ2-7, with TRBD2 matching over 9 bases. The trim removed 0 bases at V and 4 bases at J, leaving 7 bases unmatched. The germline gives CDR1 MNHNY, CDR2 SVGAGI (reference sequence). This CDR3 spans 16 amino acids. The chain's CDR3 is CASSYSAGSGSYEQYF. In DNA form, the CDR3 reads TGTGCCAGCAGTTACTCCGCTGGTAGCGGGAGTTACGAGCAGTACTTC.

V is TRBV7-2 and J is TRBJ2-1; weak D call: TRBD2 (8 bases). The germline V gene encodes CDR1 SGHTA and CDR2 FQGNSA. This CDR3 has 16 residues. Trimming stripped 5 bases from V and 2 bases from J, with 16 bases between. The DNA for the CDR3 is TGTGCCAGCAGCACTAGCGGAGGACAGGCCTACAATGAGCAGTTCTTC. This codes for CASSTSGGQAYNEQFF.

A remark on this clone: The sample holds other DNA sequences that translate to the same CDR3. CDR3 sequence reads: CSVEEGGGQPQHF. In nucleotides, the CDR3 is TGCAGCGTTGAAGAAGGGGGCGGTCAGCCCCAGCATTTT. The chain joins TRBV29-1 to TRBJ1-5; 7 nucleotides line up with TRBD1. The CDR3 consists of 13 residues. Germline assignment: CDR1 SQVTM and CDR2 ANQGSEA. V trimming: 0 bases; J trimming: 6 bases; junction bases outside the gene matches: 2.

This clone occurred once. V and J are TRBV4-2 and TRBJ2-5; 14 bases are shared with TRBD2. J lost 4 bases, V lost 2 bases, and 9 bases had no gene match. The germline gives CDR1 LGHNA, CDR2 YNFKEQ. CDR3 size: 18 residues. The CDR3 loop reads CASSQSRTSGRYGETQYF. CDR3 nucleotides: TGTGCCAGCAGCCAAAGCCGGACTAGCGGGAGGTACGGAGAGACCCAGTACTTC.

This clone was counted a single time. Other DNA sequences within the sample encode an identical CDR3. In DNA, the CDR3 is TGCGCCAGCAGCTTGGACGGTTACACCGGGGAGCTGTTTTTT. It yields the protein CASSLDGYTGELFF. The chain carries TRBV5-1 and TRBJ2-2; no reliable D call. Germline values: CDR1 SGHRS, CDR2 YFSETQ. CDR3 length equals 14 residues. Trimming removed 0 bases from V and 3 bases from J, with 6 bases in between.

The chain carries TRBV28 and TRBJ1-2; D may be TRBD1 (6 bases). The CDR3 has 12 amino acids. Trimming stripped 3 bases from V and 8 bases from J, with 10 bases between. CDR1 and CDR2 (germline): MDHEN, SYDVKM. CDR3 nucleotides: TGTGCCAGCAGTTTCGTCAGGGGAGGCTACACCTTC. This codes for CASSFVRGGYTF.

The chain combines TRBV5-4 with TRBJ1-3; D unresolved. This CDR3 has 17 amino acids. Germline V CDR1 and CDR2: SGHNT, YYREEE (reference sequence). V lost 3 bases, J lost 0 bases, and 16 bases lay in between. CDR3 sequence (DNA): TGTGCCAGCAGCTGGGGTCCGATTTCCAGCTCTGGAAACACCATATATTTT. Its protein is CASSWGPISSSGNTIYF.